These 5 T cell receptor beta chains were all obtained from the same sample, sequenced in a study of CD8 T cells in ankylosing spondylitis. Study observations and caveats: What appeared characteristic of ankylosing spondylitis blood was a TCR beta motif of several highly homologous variants.

Each CDR3 protein gets one entry after TCRdb re-called the 5' RACE reads with MiXCR. The sample records under 950,000 distinct CDR3 sequences, around 17% being singletons. No antigen is known for these receptors. The specimen sequenced was blood, either unsorted or a sorted T cell fraction (not recorded which). The receptors stem from a male donor with ankylosing spondylitis.

The DNA of the CDR3 is TGCGCCAGCAGCCAAGGACTAGCCGAAGATACGCAGTATTTT. Encoded protein: CASSQGLAEDTQYF. This chain uses TRBV5-1 with TRBJ2-3, with 8 nucleotides matching TRBD2. Trimming took 4 bases from V and 5 from J; bases not matched to a gene: 6. The CDR3 is 14 residues long. Per germline, CDR1 SGHRS and CDR2 YFSETQ.

This chain joins TRBV6-5 and TRBJ2-3; D tentatively reads TRBD1 or TRBD2 (5 bases each). CDR1 and CDR2 (germline): MNHEY, SVGAGI. The CDR3 length is 15 residues. Trimming shortened V by 3 bases and J by 5 bases, and 15 bases separated the two germline ends. For the CDR3, the DNA is TGTGCCAGCAGTTATCGGGGCGCAGGGATAGATACGCAGTATTTT. It specifies CASSYRGAGIDTQYF.

The rearrangement links TRBV2 to TRBJ1-2; 7 nucleotides agree with TRBD1. Germline V gene lookup returns CDR1 SNHLY and CDR2 FYNNEI. This CDR3 is built from 16 residues. J lost 4 bases, V lost 4 bases, and 12 bases had no gene match. The CDR3 here is CASSAALTGLSYGYTF. The CDR3, as DNA: TGTGCCAGCAGTGCGGCCCTGACAGGGCTCTCCTATGGCTACACCTTC.

This clonotype was counted only a few times. This chain joins TRBV7-9 and TRBJ1-1, with D possibly matching TRBD1 (6 bases). The CDR3 extends over 12 amino acids. V shed 3 bases and J shed 7 bases, with 9 bases lying between them. CDR1 SEHNR and CDR2 FQNEAQ come from the germline V gene (reference sequence). The CDR3 spells CASSFIQGEAFF. In DNA, the CDR3 is TGTGCCAGCAGCTTTATACAGGGTGAAGCTTTCTTT.

This clonotype has a count of ten or more. The V call is TRBV10-3, the J call TRBJ2-1; D not resolved. Trimming took off 3 bases at V and 7 bases at J, with 7 bases between the two ends. The CDR3 runs to 12 residues. The germline V gene encodes CDR1 ENHRY and CDR2 SYGVKD. The CDR3 is CAISDLGNEQFF. The CDR3 DNA sequence: TGTGCCATCAGTGATCTAGGGAATGAGCAGTTCTTC.